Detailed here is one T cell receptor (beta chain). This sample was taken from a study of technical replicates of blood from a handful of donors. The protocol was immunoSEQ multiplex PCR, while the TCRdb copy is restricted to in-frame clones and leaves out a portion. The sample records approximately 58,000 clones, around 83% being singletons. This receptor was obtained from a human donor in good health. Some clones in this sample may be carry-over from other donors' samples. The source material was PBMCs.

The CDR3 is CASSESRNVRTQYF. Written as DNA, the CDR3 is TGTGCCAGCAGTGAATCCAGGAACGTTAGGACCCAGTACTTC. The V call is TRBV6-1, the J call TRBJ2-5, with D uncertain. CDR3 length: 14 amino acids. The V end lost 2 bases, the J end lost 7 bases, and 14 bases lay between the germline ends. Germline CDR1 is MNHNS and CDR2 is SASEGT.